This T cell receptor (beta chain) originates from a study of CD8+CD57+ T cells in acquired aplastic anemia. Study observations and caveats: Comparison of patients with controls identified twenty-nine shared CD8+ CDR3 sequences.

Comment on this clonotype: Its antigen remains unidentified.

Profiling of TCR beta VDJ combinations and CDR3 sequences used genomic DNA as template. Using its own MiXCR run on the reads, TCRdb lists one record per CDR3 protein. The sample has about 180,000 distinct CDR3 sequences; under 55% are singletons. The CDR3 covers 15 residues. V lost 4 bases, J lost 6 bases, and 13 bases lay in between. Germline CDR1 is SNHLY and CDR2 is FYNNEI. The chain employs TRBV2 and TRBJ1-6; D might be TRBD1 (6 bases). The clonotype was recovered from a human donor in good health. The specimen sequenced was sorted CD4+, CD8+, or CD8+CD57+ T cells (not recorded which) from PBMCs. The CDR3 protein is CASSGLQGSNSPLHF. The CDR3 DNA reads TGTGCCAGCAGTGGATTACAGGGTTCTAATTCACCCCTCCACTTT.